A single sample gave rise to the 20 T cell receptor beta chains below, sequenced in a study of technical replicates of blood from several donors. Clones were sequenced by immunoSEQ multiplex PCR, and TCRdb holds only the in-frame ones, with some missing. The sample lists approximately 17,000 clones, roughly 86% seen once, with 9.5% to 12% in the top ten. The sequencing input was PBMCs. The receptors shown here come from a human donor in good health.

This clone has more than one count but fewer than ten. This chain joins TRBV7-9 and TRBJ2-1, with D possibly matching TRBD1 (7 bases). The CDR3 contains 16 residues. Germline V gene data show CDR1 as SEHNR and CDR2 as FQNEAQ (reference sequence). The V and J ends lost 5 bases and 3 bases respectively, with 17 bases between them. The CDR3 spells CASSPTAGQNYNEQFF. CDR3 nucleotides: TGTGCCAGCAGCCCAACGGCGGGACAGAACTACAATGAGCAGTTCTTC.

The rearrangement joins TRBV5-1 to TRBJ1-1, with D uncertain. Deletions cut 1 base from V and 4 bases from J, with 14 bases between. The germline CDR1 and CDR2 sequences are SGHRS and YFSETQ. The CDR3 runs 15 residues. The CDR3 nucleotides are TGCGCCAGCAGCTTGCTCCCGACGAGCGGCACTGAAGCTTTCTTT. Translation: CASSLLPTSGTEAFF.

CDR3 bases: TGTGCCAGTAGTCAGGATTACACTGAAGCTTTCTTT. Translated, it gives CASSQDYTEAFF. The rearrangement joins TRBV19 to TRBJ1-1; D is unresolved. This CDR3 region has 12 residues. Germline CDR1 LNHDA, CDR2 SQIVND (reference sequence). The V and J ends lost 5 bases and 3 bases respectively, with 7 bases between them.

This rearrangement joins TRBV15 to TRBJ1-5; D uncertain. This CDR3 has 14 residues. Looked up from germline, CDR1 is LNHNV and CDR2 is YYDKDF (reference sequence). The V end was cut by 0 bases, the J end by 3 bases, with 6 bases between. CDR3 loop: CATSRDPFNQPQHF. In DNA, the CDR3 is TGTGCCACCAGCAGAGATCCCTTCAATCAGCCCCAGCATTTT.

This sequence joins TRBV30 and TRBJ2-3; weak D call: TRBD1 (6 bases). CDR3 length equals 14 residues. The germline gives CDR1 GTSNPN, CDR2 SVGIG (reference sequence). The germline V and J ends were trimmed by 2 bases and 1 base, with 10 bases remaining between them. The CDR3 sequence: CAWSQQGGTDTQYF. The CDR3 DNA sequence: TGTGCCTGGAGTCAACAGGGTGGCACAGATACGCAGTATTTT.

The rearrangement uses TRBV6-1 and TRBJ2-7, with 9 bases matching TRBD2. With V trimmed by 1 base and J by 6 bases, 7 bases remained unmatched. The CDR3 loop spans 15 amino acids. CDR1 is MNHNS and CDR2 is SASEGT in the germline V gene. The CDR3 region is CASSEVGGRAGEQYF. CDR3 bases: TGTGCCAGCAGTGAAGTTGGCGGGAGGGCCGGCGAGCAGTACTTC.

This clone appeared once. This CDR3 is CASSSGGPSGNTIYF. In DNA, the CDR3 is TGTGCCAGCAGTTCAGGAGGACCCTCTGGAAACACCATATATTTT. The J gene is TRBJ1-3, the V gene TRBV7-9; no clear D gene. Between the trimmed V and J ends, which lost 6 bases and 0 bases, there was a span of 12 bases. This CDR3 is 15 amino acids long. Germline assignment: CDR1 SEHNR and CDR2 FQNEAQ (reference sequence).

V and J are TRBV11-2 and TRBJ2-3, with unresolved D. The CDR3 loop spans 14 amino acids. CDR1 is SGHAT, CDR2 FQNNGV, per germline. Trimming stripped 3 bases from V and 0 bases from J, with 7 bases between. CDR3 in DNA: TGTGCCAGCAGCTTTTCGACTAGCACAGATACGCAGTATTTT. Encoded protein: CASSFSTSTDTQYF.

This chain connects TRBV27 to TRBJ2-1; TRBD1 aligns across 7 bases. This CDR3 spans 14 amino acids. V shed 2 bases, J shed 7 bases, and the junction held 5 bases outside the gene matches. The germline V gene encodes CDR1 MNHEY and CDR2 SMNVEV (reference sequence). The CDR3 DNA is TGTGCCAGCAGTTTAAAAGGACAGGCTAATGAGCAGTTCTTC. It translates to CASSLKGQANEQFF.

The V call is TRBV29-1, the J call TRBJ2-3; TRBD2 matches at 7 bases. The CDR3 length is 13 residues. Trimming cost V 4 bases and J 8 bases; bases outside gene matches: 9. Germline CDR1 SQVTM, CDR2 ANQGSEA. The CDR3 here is CSVVWLPGGTQYF. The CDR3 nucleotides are TGCAGCGTTGTGTGGCTCCCGGGGGGTACGCAGTATTTT.

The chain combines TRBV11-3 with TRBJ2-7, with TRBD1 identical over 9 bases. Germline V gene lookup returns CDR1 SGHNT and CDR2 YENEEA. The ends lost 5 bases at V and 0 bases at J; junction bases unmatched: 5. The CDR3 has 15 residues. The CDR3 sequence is CASSQGQGISYEQYF. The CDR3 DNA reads TGTGCCAGCAGCCAGGGACAGGGCATCTCCTACGAGCAGTACTTC.

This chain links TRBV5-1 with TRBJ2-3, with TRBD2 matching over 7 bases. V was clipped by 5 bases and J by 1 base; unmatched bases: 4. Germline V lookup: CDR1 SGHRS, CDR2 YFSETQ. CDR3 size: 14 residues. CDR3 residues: CASSSGRGTDTQYF. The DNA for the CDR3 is TGCGCCAGCAGTAGCGGGCGTGGCACAGATACGCAGTATTTT.

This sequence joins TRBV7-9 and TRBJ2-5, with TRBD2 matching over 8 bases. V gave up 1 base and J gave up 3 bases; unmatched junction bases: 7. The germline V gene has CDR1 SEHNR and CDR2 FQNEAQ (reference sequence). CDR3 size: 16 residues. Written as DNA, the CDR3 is TGTGCCAGCAGCTTAGGGGGGTGGACTAGCAAAGAGACCCAGTACTTC. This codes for CASSLGGWTSKETQYF.

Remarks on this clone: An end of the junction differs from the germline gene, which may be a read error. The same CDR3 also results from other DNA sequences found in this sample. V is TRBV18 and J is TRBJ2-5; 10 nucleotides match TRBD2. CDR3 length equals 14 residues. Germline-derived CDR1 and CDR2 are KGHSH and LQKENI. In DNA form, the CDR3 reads TGTGCCAGCTCACAGCGGGAGGGCCGCGAGACCCAATACTTC. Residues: CASSQREGRETQYF.

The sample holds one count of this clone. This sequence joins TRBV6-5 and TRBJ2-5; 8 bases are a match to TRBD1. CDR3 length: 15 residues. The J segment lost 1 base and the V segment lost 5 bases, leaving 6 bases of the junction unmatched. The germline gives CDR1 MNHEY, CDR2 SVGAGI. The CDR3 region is CASSRGQGPQETQYF. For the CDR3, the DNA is TGTGCCAGCAGTCGAGGACAGGGACCCCAAGAGACCCAGTACTTC.

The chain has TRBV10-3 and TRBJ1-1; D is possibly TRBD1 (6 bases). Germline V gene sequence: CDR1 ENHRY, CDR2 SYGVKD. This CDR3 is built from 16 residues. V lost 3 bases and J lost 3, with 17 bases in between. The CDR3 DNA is TGTGCCATCAGTGAAAACGTGGGGGCGGAGGACACTGAAGCTTTCTTT. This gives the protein CAISENVGAEDTEAFF.

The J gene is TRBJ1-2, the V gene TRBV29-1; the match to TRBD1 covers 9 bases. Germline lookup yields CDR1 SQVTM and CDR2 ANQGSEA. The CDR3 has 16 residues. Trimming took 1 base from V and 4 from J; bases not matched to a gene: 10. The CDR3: CSVEGVTGGAAYGYTF. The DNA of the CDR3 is TGCAGCGTTGAAGGGGTCACAGGGGGCGCCGCCTATGGCTACACCTTC.

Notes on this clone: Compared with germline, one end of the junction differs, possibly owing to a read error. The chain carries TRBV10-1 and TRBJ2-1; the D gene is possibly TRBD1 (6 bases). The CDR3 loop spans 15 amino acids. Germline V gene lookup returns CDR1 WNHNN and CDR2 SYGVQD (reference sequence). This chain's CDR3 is CASSESRGTYNEQFF. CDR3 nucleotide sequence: TGCGCCAGCAGTGAGTCGAGGGGGACATACAATGAACAGTTCTTC.

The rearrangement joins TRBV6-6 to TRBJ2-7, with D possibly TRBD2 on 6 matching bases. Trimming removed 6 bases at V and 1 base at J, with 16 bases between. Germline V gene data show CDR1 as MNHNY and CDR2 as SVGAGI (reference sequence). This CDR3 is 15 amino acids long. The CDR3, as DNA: TGTGCCAGCAGCAGAGGTGCGGGGTCTTCCTACGAGCAGTACTTC. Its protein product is CASSRGAGSSYEQYF.

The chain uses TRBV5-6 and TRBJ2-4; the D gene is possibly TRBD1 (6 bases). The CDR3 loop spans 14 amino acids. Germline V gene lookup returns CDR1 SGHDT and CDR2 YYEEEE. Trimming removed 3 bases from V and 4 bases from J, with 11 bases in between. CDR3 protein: CASSWRTEKNIQYF. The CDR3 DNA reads TGTGCCAGCAGCTGGCGGACAGAAAAAAACATTCAGTACTTC. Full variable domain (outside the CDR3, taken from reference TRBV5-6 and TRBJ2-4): DAGVTQSPTHLIKTRGQQVTLRCSPKSGHDTVSWYQQALGQGPQFIFQYYEEEERQRGNFPDRFSGHQFPNYSSELNVNALLLGDSALYLCASSWRTEKNIQYFGAGTRLSVL.